The clone carrying this T cell receptor beta chain was seen more than once but under ten times. Its antigen is still unknown. This entry is derived from a study of Ad26.COV2.S vaccination and SARS-CoV-2 variants. Findings and caveats of the study: Vaccinated and placebo-treated recipients had similar non-spike TCR breadth.

From germline, CDR1 is SGHKS and CDR2 YYEKEE (reference sequence). The V gene lost 4 bases and the J gene lost 5 bases, with 15 bases spanning the gap. There are 14 residues in the CDR3. Treatment reported: some 20 received Ad26.COV2.S at low or high dose, single or two shots; 5 received placebo; per-sample allocation not given. Repertoires come from day 63 after the first vaccine or placebo injection. Spike of the Wuhan-strain SARS-CoV-2 was expressed by an Ad26 vector, which formed the vaccine. Sequenced by immunoSEQ multiplex PCR; TCRdb stores in-frame clones only, minus some. The sample includes about 680,000 clones, approximately 88% of them seen just once.

J is TRBJ1-1 and V is TRBV5-5, with D tentatively TRBD1 (6 bases). This sequence was found in a person aged 18 to 59 who received the Ad26.COV2.S COVID-19 vaccine or a placebo. Specimen: peripheral blood, collected in a trial of Ad26.COV2.S vaccine versus placebo. The CDR3, as DNA: TGTGCCAGCAGCCTGGGAGGGGGAGGGACTGAAGCTTTCTTT. Residues: CASSLGGGGTEAFF.